This T cell receptor (beta chain) stems from a study of Graves' ophthalmopathy and Graves' hyperthyroidism. Study in general: At initial diagnosis, peripheral blood was obtained, and this preceded any treatment.

This clonotype appeared many times. The target antigen is unknown. Under 3 months in duration, the ophthalmopathy in affected donors had moderate-to-severe activity, CAS ≥3 and NOSPECS ≥4. Uncontrolled infections, other autoimmune diseases, pregnancy or lactation barred patients from enrollment. Researchers took RNA transcripts and amplified TCR beta CDR3 regions from them. The authors performed first-round RT-PCR with HTBI primers and then a second-round multiplex PCR. TCRdb re-called the multiplex PCR reads through MiXCR, storing one row per CDR3 protein. The sample has 220,000 or so distinct CDR3 sequences, around a fifth seen once; the top ten hold 35% to 55%. Trimming stripped 5 bases from V and 3 bases from J, with 11 bases between. The germline gives CDR1 MNHEY, CDR2 SVGAGI. This CDR3 region has 13 residues. Broader study findings: Blood repertoires reportedly contained most expanded thyroid clonotypes above 0.001 frequency.

The chain recombines TRBV6-5 with TRBJ2-7; D is perhaps TRBD2 (5 bases). The clonotype was recovered from a woman aged 45 to 65 with Graves' ophthalmopathy. Sequencing was performed on peripheral blood. The CDR3 reads CASSSGHDYEQYF. CDR3 DNA sequence: TGTGCCAGCAGTAGCGGTCATGACTACGAGCAGTACTTC.